Listed below are T cell receptor beta chains from one sample, sequenced in a study of cytomegalovirus exposure and HLA in healthy donors. Assay used: immunoSEQ multiplex PCR; TCRdb lists only in-frame clones, some missing. The table records some 150,000 clones, about 80% of them present only once. Specimen: PBMCs. The receptors come from a man younger than 30 in good health and CMV-seropositive. The CDR3 runs from the conserved cysteine through the conserved F or W. Fields, in order: J gene, D gene, V gene, CDR3 length, clone size, CDR3 protein, CDR3 DNA. A D gene is named only where the DNA matches it firmly. Only some rows state a clone size, as once, few, many or a class for expanded clones.

J: TRBJ1-6
D: .
V: TRBV27
length: 12
size: .
CDR3: CASTAGNSPLHF
DNA: TGTGCCAGCACGGCAGGGAATTCACCCCTCCACTTT

J: TRBJ2-5
D: TRBD2
V: TRBV5-1
length: 15
size: .
CDR3: CASSRTSGEQETQYF
DNA: TGCGCCAGCAGTAGGACTAGCGGGGAACAAGAGACCCAGTACTTC

J: TRBJ2-3
D: TRBD1
V: TRBV15
length: 16
size: .
CDR3: CATSMGQADGTDTQYF
DNA: TGTGCCACCAGCATGGGACAGGCGGATGGCACAGATACGCAGTATTTT

J: TRBJ1-1
D: .
V: TRBV5-1
length: 13
size: .
CDR3: CASSWDSEVAAFF
DNA: TGCGCCAGCAGCTGGGACTCAGAGGTCGCAGCTTTCTTT

J: TRBJ1-1
D: .
V: TRBV9
length: 13
size: .
CDR3: CASSAHLNTEAFF
DNA: TGTGCCAGCAGCGCCCACTTGAACACTGAAGCTTTCTTT

J: TRBJ2-5
D: TRBD1
V: TRBV29-1
length: 14
size: .
CDR3: CSGRQGHTGETQYF
DNA: TGCAGCGGGAGACAGGGCCACACCGGGGAGACCCAGTACTTC

J: TRBJ2-3
D: TRBD2
V: TRBV4-2
length: 20
size: .
CDR3: CASSQDRWASGSKTTDTQYF
DNA: TGTGCCAGCAGCCAAGACCGTTGGGCTAGCGGGAGTAAGACCACAGATACGCAGTATTTT

J: TRBJ2-5
D: .
V: TRBV4-1
length: 14
size: once
CDR3: CASSPFSGSGTQYF
DNA: TGCGCCAGCAGCCCTTTCAGCGGGTCGGGGACCCAGTACTTC

J: TRBJ2-3
D: .
V: TRBV7-9
length: 16
size: once
CDR3: CSSHWGWNRVSDTQYF
DNA: TGTTCCAGCCATTGGGGATGGAACAGGGTGTCAGATACGCAGTATTTT

J: TRBJ2-5
D: TRBD2
V: TRBV27
length: 16
size: .
CDR3: CASSNNGGYVQETQYF
DNA: TGTGCCAGCAGCAATAACGGGGGGTATGTCCAAGAGACCCAGTACTTC

J: TRBJ2-2
D: TRBD1
V: TRBV10-3
length: 16
size: .
CDR3: CAISQQRTGGTGELFF
DNA: TGTGCCATCAGTCAGCAAAGGACAGGGGGTACCGGGGAGCTGTTTTTT

J: TRBJ1-5
D: TRBD1
V: TRBV7-2
length: 14
size: .
CDR3: CASSPRQGDQPQHF
DNA: TGTGCCAGCAGCCCTCGACAGGGAGATCAGCCCCAGCATTTT

J: TRBJ2-7
D: TRBD2
V: TRBV14
length: 18
size: .
CDR3: CASSQDFGLAGASYEQYF
DNA: TGTGCCAGCAGCCAAGATTTTGGTCTAGCGGGCGCATCCTACGAGCAGTACTTC

J: TRBJ2-6
D: .
V: TRBV6-1
length: 15
size: .
CDR3: CASSPGNSGANVLTF
DNA: TGTGCCAGCAGTCCAGGGAACTCTGGGGCCAACGTCCTGACTTTC

J: TRBJ2-3
D: TRBD2
V: TRBV27
length: 17
size: .
CDR3: CASSTGLAGIGADTQYF
DNA: TGTGCCAGCAGTACAGGACTAGCGGGAATTGGAGCAGATACGCAGTATTTT

J: TRBJ2-7
D: .
V: TRBV4-3
length: 13
size: .
CDR3: CASSLVGAGEQYF
DNA: TGCGCCAGCAGTCTCGTGGGGGCCGGAGAGCAGTACTTC

J: TRBJ2-1
D: .
V: TRBV5-1
length: 16
size: .
CDR3: CASSKTQGPVYNEQFF
DNA: TGCGCCAGCAGCAAGACCCAGGGCCCAGTCTACAATGAGCAGTTCTTC

J: TRBJ2-5
D: .
V: TRBV27
length: 13
size: .
CDR3: CASSFSGGKEQYF
DNA: TGTGCCAGCAGTTTCTCAGGGGGGAAGGAGCAGTACTTC

J: TRBJ1-2
D: .
V: TRBV7-2
length: 16
size: .
CDR3: CASSSSGGGRDYGYTF
DNA: TGTGCCAGCAGCTCCAGCGGGGGCGGGCGCGACTATGGCTACACCTTC

J: TRBJ1-2
D: .
V: TRBV5-6
length: 13
size: few
CDR3: CASSLGVSSGYTF
DNA: TGTGCCAGCAGCCTAGGGGTTTCAAGTGGCTACACCTTC

J: TRBJ2-1
D: TRBD2
V: TRBV9
length: 15
size: .
CDR3: CASSVSLAGVGEQFF
DNA: TGTGCCAGCAGCGTAAGCCTAGCGGGAGTAGGTGAGCAGTTCTTC

J: TRBJ2-7
D: TRBD2
V: TRBV11-2
length: 16
size: .
CDR3: CASSPRLAASSYEQYF
DNA: TGTGCCAGCAGCCCAAGACTAGCGGCGAGCTCCTACGAGCAGTACTTC

J: TRBJ2-7
D: TRBD1
V: TRBV14
length: 16
size: few
CDR3: CASSLLQGQGGYEQYF
DNA: TGTGCCAGCAGCCTTCTGCAAGGACAGGGGGGCTACGAGCAGTACTTC

J: TRBJ2-5
D: .
V: TRBV6-1
length: 13
size: .
CDR3: CASSDIYQETQYF
DNA: TGTGCCAGCAGCGACATATACCAAGAGACCCAGTACTTC

J: TRBJ1-2
D: .
V: TRBV5-1
length: 15
size: .
CDR3: CASSLGQGANYGYTF
DNA: TGCGCCAGCAGCTTGGGGCAGGGTGCTAACTATGGCTACACCTTC

J: TRBJ2-7
D: TRBD2
V: TRBV27
length: 14
size: .
CDR3: CASSPRGGTREQYF
DNA: TGTGCCAGCAGTCCCCGGGGGGGGACTCGCGAGCAGTACTTC

J: TRBJ1-4
D: TRBD1
V: TRBV11-1
length: 14
size: .
CDR3: CASSLDRGDEKLFF
DNA: TGTGCCAGCAGCTTAGACAGGGGAGACGAAAAACTGTTTTTT

J: TRBJ1-3
D: TRBD1
V: TRBV19
length: 15
size: .
CDR3: CASSTQGAPGNTIYF
DNA: TGTGCCAGTAGTACACAGGGGGCGCCTGGAAACACCATATATTTT

J: TRBJ2-4
D: TRBD2
V: TRBV5-1
length: 17
size: .
CDR3: CASSLALGGVAKNIQYF
DNA: TGCGCCAGCAGCTTGGCCCTGGGAGGGGTAGCCAAAAACATTCAGTACTTC

J: TRBJ1-4
D: .
V: TRBV4-3
length: 16
size: .
CDR3: CASSQDSGTHNEKLFF
DNA: TGCGCCAGCAGCCAAGATTCGGGAACCCATAATGAAAAACTGTTTTTT

J: TRBJ2-5
D: .
V: TRBV5-4
length: 13
size: few
CDR3: CASSLLREETQYF
DNA: TGTGCCAGCAGCTTGCTCAGGGAAGAGACCCAGTACTTC

J: TRBJ2-6
D: .
V: TRBV9
length: 16
size: .
CDR3: CASSATGLSGANGLTF
DNA: TGTGCCAGCAGCGCGACAGGTCTCTCTGGGGCCAACGGCCTGACTTTC

J: TRBJ2-7
D: TRBD1
V: TRBV27
length: 15
size: .
CDR3: CASSLSAGTEGEQYF
DNA: TGTGCCAGCAGTTTATCAGCCGGGACAGAGGGGGAGCAGTACTTC

J: TRBJ1-3
D: .
V: TRBV15
length: 17
size: .
CDR3: CATSRDLATHSGNTIYF
DNA: TGTGCCACCAGCAGAGACCTAGCGACCCACTCTGGAAACACCATATATTTT

J: TRBJ1-1
D: .
V: TRBV6-1
length: 15
size: few
CDR3: CASRDGQHMNTEAFF
DNA: TGTGCCAGCAGGGACGGACAGCACATGAACACTGAAGCTTTCTTT

J: TRBJ2-7
D: .
V: TRBV27
length: 13
size: .
CDR3: CASSLYGSYEQYF
DNA: TGTGCCAGCAGTTTATACGGGAGCTACGAGCAGTACTTC

J: TRBJ1-1
D: TRBD1
V: TRBV7-9
length: 14
size: .
CDR3: CASSLGQGDTEAFF
DNA: TGTGCCAGCAGCCTAGGACAGGGTGACACTGAAGCTTTCTTT

J: TRBJ1-1
D: .
V: TRBV27
length: 12
size: once
CDR3: CARDRLNTEAFF
DNA: TGTGCCAGGGACAGATTGAACACTGAAGCTTTCTTT

J: TRBJ2-1
D: TRBD2
V: TRBV2
length: 17
size: few
CDR3: CASNGLAGRFSYNEQFF
DNA: TGTGCCAGCAATGGCCTAGCGGGTCGTTTCTCCTACAATGAGCAGTTCTTC

J: TRBJ2-4
D: TRBD2
V: TRBV13
length: 18
size: .
CDR3: CASSSTFGGSQAKNSQYF
DNA: TGTGCCAGCAGCTCAACCTTCGGGGGGTCCCAAGCCAAAAACAGTCAGTACTTC